The 19 T cell receptor beta chains in this list originate from one sample, sequenced in a study of molecular identifiers for immune sequencing clone quantification. TCRdb re-called the PCR reads with MiXCR, one entry per CDR3 protein. The sample holds 50,000 to 65,000 distinct CDR3 sequences, about 25% seen once. What was sequenced was naive CD8+ T cells from blood, with Jurkat cell RNA spiked in. Stated subset: FACS-sorted CD8+CD4-CCR7+CD45RA+ naive T cells. All receptors derive from a human donor in good health. Some libraries in this study had Jurkat cell RNA spiked in.

At least ten counts were recorded for this clonotype. The chain combines TRBV19 with TRBJ1-2, with D perhaps matching TRBD1 (6 bases). Trimming cost V 1 base and J 7 bases, with 16 bases left between them. The germline V gene has CDR1 LNHDA and CDR2 SQIVND (reference sequence). The CDR3 consists of 15 residues. The CDR3: CASSIGGTPPLGYTF. Written as DNA, the CDR3 is TGTGCCAGTAGTATAGGAGGGACACCTCCCCTTGGCTACACCTTC.

With regard to this clonotype: The junction differs from germline at one of its ends, possibly a read error. The chain links TRBV27 to TRBJ2-5; D uncertain. The CDR3 contains 11 residues. The V gene's germline CDR1 is MNHEY and CDR2 SMNVEV (reference sequence). The CDR3 protein is CAGSLSETQYF. The CDR3 nucleotides are TGTGCCGGCAGTTTGTCAGAGACCCAGTACTTC.

As concerns this clonotype: A much larger clone differs from this one at a single base, so this may be a read error. The V gene is TRBV3-1, the J gene TRBJ2-5; weak D call: TRBD2 (6 bases). The CDR3 spans 16 residues. Per germline, CDR1 LGHDT and CDR2 YNNKEL (reference sequence). The CDR3 sequence: CASSQEGTSSAETQSF. The CDR3 region has the DNA TGTGCCAGCAGCCAAGAGGGAACTAGCTCCGCGGAGACCCAGTCCTTC.

The table lists this clonotype with a few counts. The DNA is omitted, as the CDR3 cannot be located on it reliably, and the CDR3 follows TCRdb's listing. The V and J genes are TRBV7-9 and TRBJ2-7; no check of the table's D call, TRBD2, against the DNA was made. With termini counted, the CDR3 has 19 amino acids. CDR1 and CDR2 from the germline V gene are SEHNR and FQNEAQ (reference sequence). The CDR3 loop reads CASSLGVGTGTSGSYELYF.

This clonotype occurred many times. This sequence joins TRBV6-2 or TRBV6-3 and TRBJ2-7; TRBD1 matches 8 bases. Germline V lookup: CDR1 MNHEY, CDR2 SVGEGT. V lost 2 bases, J lost 0 bases, and 12 bases stayed unmatched. CDR3 length equals 18 residues. The chain's CDR3 is CASSYVPPGQGLSYEQYF. Written as DNA, the CDR3 is TGTGCCAGCAGTTACGTTCCCCCCGGACAGGGCCTCTCCTACGAGCAGTACTTC.

About this clonotype itself: Relative to the germline gene, one junction end is altered; a read error may explain this. The V call is TRBV4-2, the J call TRBJ2-5; D possibly matches TRBD1 or TRBD2 (6 bases each). CDR1 is LGHNA, CDR2 YNFKEQ, per germline. The CDR3 totals 15 residues. In DNA form, the CDR3 reads TGTGCCAGCAGCCAAGATAGGGGGGCAAGAGAGCCCCAGTACTTC. Translated, it gives CASSQDRGAREPQYF.

As to this clonotype: This clone may be a read error of a much larger clone one base away. This chain connects TRBV2 to TRBJ2-3; possible D gene TRBD2, 6 bases. Germline assignment: CDR1 SNHLY and CDR2 FYNNEI. This CDR3 has 15 residues. CDR3 bases: TGTGCCACTAGACGGGGACTCTATAGCACAGATACGCGGTATTTT. This encodes CATRRGLYSTDTRYF.

Turning to this clonotype: It may be a read error: a sequence one base away is much more abundant. The CDR3 protein is CASSRTHGPGSYNEQLF. For the CDR3, the DNA is TGTGCCAGCAGCCGAACCCACGGACCCGGCTCCTACAATGAGCAGTTGTTC. V usage is TRBV28 and J usage is TRBJ2-1, with D unclear. Germline CDR1 MDHEN, CDR2 SYDVKM. The CDR3 covers 17 residues.

At least ten counts were recorded for this clonotype. The chain links TRBV29-1 to TRBJ1-2, with D unresolved. This CDR3 has 11 residues. With 8 bases removed from V and 7 bases from J, the gap between germline ends came to 14 bases. CDR1 and CDR2 (germline): SQVTM, ANQGSEA. The CDR3 region is CSLLEGIGYTF. CDR3 in DNA: TGCAGCCTGTTGGAGGGAATTGGCTACACCTTC.

Regarding this clonotype: An end of the junction differs from the germline gene, which may be a read error. The J gene is TRBJ1-1, the V gene TRBV9; 8 bases map to TRBD1. The CDR3 runs 14 residues. Germline values: CDR1 SGDLS, CDR2 YYNGEE. CDR3 region: CASSVQGANTGAFF. CDR3 nucleotides: TGTGCCAGCAGCGTACAGGGGGCTAACACTGGAGCTTTCTTT.

Only one count was recorded for this clonotype. A clone one base away is much larger, so this may be a read error. V usage is TRBV4-3 and J usage is TRBJ2-2, with a possible D match to TRBD2 (6 bases). The CDR3 sequence is 14 residues long. Germline CDR1 and CDR2: LGHNA and YSLEER. This CDR3 is CASSQDRASREPFF. The DNA for the CDR3 is TGCGCCAGCAGCCAAGATAGGGCCAGCCGGGAGCCGTTTTTT.

With regard to this clonotype: With a much larger clone just one base away, this may be a read error. The CDR3 spells CASSSSGTSYEQYF. The CDR3 DNA follows: TGTGCCAGCAGCTCCTCCGGGACTTCCTACGAGCAGTACTTC. The V gene is TRBV7-9, the J gene TRBJ2-7, with D tentatively TRBD2 (6 bases). The CDR3 extends over 14 amino acids. The germline CDR1 and CDR2 sequences are SEHNR and FQNEAQ (reference sequence). V lost 4 bases, J lost 1 base, and 11 bases lay in between.

Ten or more counts support this clonotype. The genes are TRBV7-2 and TRBJ2-1, with a tentative D call TRBD2 (6 bases). Germline CDR1 and CDR2: SGHTA and FQGNSA. The CDR3 is 18 residues long. V dropped 5 bases and J dropped 0 bases, with 20 bases sitting between them. The CDR3 bases are TGTGCCAGCAGCCCCAACCCTATAGGGACTTACTCCTACAATGAGCAGTTCTTC. Protein product: CASSPNPIGTYSYNEQFF. The complete variable domain, with remaining parts taken from reference TRBV7-2 and TRBJ2-1, reads GAGVSQSPSNKVTEKGKDVELRCDPISGHTALYWYRQSLGQGLEFLIYFQGNSAPDKSGLPSDRFSAERTGGSVSTLTIQRTQQEDSAVYLCASSPNPIGTYSYNEQFFGPGTRLTVL.

This chain joins TRBV4-1 and TRBJ1-1; tentatively, D is TRBD1 (5 bases). V was clipped by 11 bases and J by 4 bases, with 26 bases between them. The germline V gene encodes CDR1 MGHRA and CDR2 YSYEKL. The CDR3 is made up of 16 amino acids. The CDR3: CARRRRGGGEGTEAFF. CDR3 sequence (DNA): TGCGCCCGCCGCCGACGGGGGGGAGGGGAAGGCACTGAAGCTTTCTTT.

The chain couples TRBV27 to TRBJ2-5, with D tentatively TRBD2 (7 bases). V lost 3 bases and J lost 9, with 20 bases in between. The germline V gene encodes CDR1 MNHEY and CDR2 SMNVEV (reference sequence). The CDR3 totals 15 residues. The CDR3, as DNA: TGTGCCAGCAGTTTGGGGGGGGCAGTTTGGGAGCCCCAGTACTTC. It yields the protein CASSLGGAVWEPQYF.

The sample holds many counts of this clonotype. This chain joins TRBV11-2 and TRBJ2-7; no clear D. V dropped 4 bases and J dropped 5 bases, with 9 bases sitting between them. Germline V gene lookup returns CDR1 SGHAT and CDR2 FQNNGV. This CDR3 comprises 12 residues. DNA of the CDR3: TGTGCCAGCAGCTCCCGGTGGGACGAGCAGTACTTC. It encodes CASSSRWDEQYF.

This clonotype was counted at least ten times. The chain employs TRBV20-1 and TRBJ1-4, with D tentatively TRBD1 (6 bases). This CDR3 spans 13 amino acids. Trimming took off 6 bases at V and 0 bases at J, with 8 bases between the two ends. Germline CDR1 is DFQATT and CDR2 is SNEGSKA (reference sequence). The CDR3 protein is CSAGTTTNEKLFF. DNA of the CDR3: TGCAGTGCCGGGACAACAACTAATGAAAAACTGTTTTTT.

In this sample, this clonotype turned up many times. The chain combines TRBV7-9 with TRBJ1-5; 8 nucleotides line up with TRBD1. CDR3 length: 16 residues. CDR1 is SEHNR and CDR2 is FQNEAQ in the germline V gene (reference sequence). J gave up 7 bases and V 2 bases, and 10 bases lay outside the gene matches. The CDR3 is CASSLQTGAYGQPQHF. The DNA of the CDR3 is TGTGCCAGCAGCTTACAGACAGGGGCCTACGGGCAGCCCCAGCATTTT.

This clonotype was recorded a few times. This chain connects TRBV27 to TRBJ1-6; 7 nucleotides match TRBD1. CDR1 MNHEY and CDR2 SMNVEV come from the germline V gene (reference sequence). Trimming took 3 bases from V and 7 from J; bases not matched to a gene: 3. The length of the CDR3 is 14 residues. The CDR3 spells CASSFGTANSPLHF. The CDR3 DNA is TGTGCCAGCAGTTTTGGGACAGCGAATTCACCCCTCCACTTT.